This TCR beta chain was captured in a study of cytomegalovirus exposure and HLA in healthy donors. The germline V gene encodes CDR1 LNHDA and CDR2 SQIVND (reference sequence). The CDR3 is 13 amino acids. The V end was cut by 7 bases, the J end by 5 bases, with 12 bases between. Study-level findings and limits: Confirmation was obtained in vitro that a few CMV-associated chains are specific for CMV antigens. V- and J-gene trimming in TCR beta was tied to a missense DCLRE1C variant by an analysis performed later. In a later analysis, across HLA loci, associated TCR counts were highest for DRB1, lowest for HLA-C.

60 Vbeta and 13 Jbeta primers were used in PCR. The assay was immunoSEQ multiplex PCR, and TCRdb's table has in-frame clones only and misses some. The table has fewer than 200,000 clones, 70% to 90% seen once. As for this clone: The antigen remains undetermined.

This rearrangement joins TRBV19 to TRBJ2-1; no reliable D call. This clonotype was obtained from a young woman in good health and CMV-seronegative. The sequencing input was PBMCs. This chain's CDR3 is CASKRVWDNEQFF. DNA for the CDR3: TGTGCCAGTAAGCGAGTTTGGGACAATGAGCAGTTCTTC.